This TCR beta chain was identified in a study of cytomegalovirus exposure and HLA in healthy donors (dated by TCRdb to 2016 to 2017). Study-level background: An earlier analysis of approximately 600 of the donors reported more than 250 Gb of sequence data and around 120 million unique TCR beta sequences from 150 million to 200 million T cells. Approximately 300 gigabases of sequencing data and around 90 million unique TCR sequences made up an early release that covered 500 to 650 HLA-typed donors. Among the roughly 410 genotyped donors, around 81% belonged to the genetic ancestry cluster associated with self-reported Caucasian donors. The aim of the study was to test whether cataloging public T cell receptors could identify signatures of past pathogen exposure. The study used immunosequencing to profile the T cell repertoires of 670 or so subjects and linked those repertoires to cytomegalovirus serostatus. A separate validation cohort of about 110 different subjects was used in addition to the roughly 700-subject first cohort. To predict cytomegalovirus infection status, the study brought together high-throughput TCR immunosequencing, statistical association of individual TCRs with disease status, and machine learning. A later analysis re-examined previously published TCR beta repertoires from about 700 donors and added high-resolution HLA genotyping to investigate patterns of TCR occurrence. Rather than using new phenotypic data, the later analysis identified candidate immune exposures from TCR beta sequences and from how often those sequences occurred across donors. In an earlier analysis of 550 to 700 of the donors, high-throughput TCR beta sequencing was used to judge whether each TCR beta V gene segment behaved as functional or pseudogenic. Donor age, sex, ethnicity and CMV serostatus were collected together with the repertoire data. Genome-wide SNP genotypes for about three fifths of the 666 donors were used in a later genetic analysis, which treated that subset as a discovery cohort. All discovery cohort repertoires had been generated on a single sequencing platform. HLA typing included class I and class II loci at four-digit resolution. Typing coverage varied by locus: roughly 629-640 donors for A, B, C, DRB1 and DQB1; approximately 500 for DQA1; around 570 for DPA1; roughly 470 for DPB1. Because of strong linkage in the cohort, 5 or 6 DR-DQ haplotypes were treated as single units for association and clustering. Across 398 genotyped donors of the cohort, an average of about 200,000 unique TCR beta nucleotide sequences per donor were sequenced, and around 19% of those sequences were non-productive. Study-wide conclusions, independent of this receptor: In a later genetic analysis, a missense DCLRE1C variant was associated with V-gene and J-gene trimming of TCR beta chains, and the association was replicated in an independent cohort. A later analysis associated 15,000 to 20,000 TCR beta sequences with specific HLA alleles at a false discovery rate of 0.05. A later analysis reported that several top co-occurrence clusters appeared linked to parvovirus B19, influenza, CMV and Epstein-Barr virus. The earlier analysis of nearly 600 of the donors excluded roughly 17 rarely observed V segments, including chromosome 9 orphons, because counts were too low. A later genetic analysis reported fewer N-insertions in productive TCRs among donors in an Asian-associated ancestry cluster than the roughly 700-donor mean. The study gave a list of about 170 TCR beta chains associated with cytomegalovirus. In a later analysis, HLA-associated TCR beta chains were found to be more clonally expanded and to have lower generation probabilities than equally common non-associated chains. A further reported finding was that TCR beta sequences accurately predicted the HLA-A and HLA-B alleles for most subjects in the first cohort. The 87-base-pair reads could not distinguish some IMGT-functional V segments, including TRBV6-2 and TRBV6-3, so those segments were excluded. Most CMV-associated TCR beta chains appeared to be HLA-restricted in a later analysis, and the HLA associations seemed to be driven largely by CMV exposure. Immune exposure information for the cohort was limited to CMV serostatus. Because some donors lacked HLA typing at each locus, the association tests relied only on the typed subset. Assigning TCR associations to individual alleles was difficult when HLA alleles, especially DR and DQ, strongly co-occurred. Only TCR beta chains were sequenced in this cohort, and the absence of alpha or paired-chain data limited detectable features. Broadly in line with IMGT annotations, most TCR beta V segments showed up in productive rearrangements about 87% or about 30% of the time in an earlier analysis of approximately 600 of the donors. The authors suggested that the approach could potentially be extended to other disease states and immunological phenotypes. Presence/absence analyses assumed roughly uniform sequencing depth across donors, an assumption that may not hold. In both the original and validation cohorts, the classifier was reported to diagnose cytomegalovirus status with high specificity and sensitivity. Most TCR sequences were observed very rarely across donors, whereas some public TCRs were present in many individuals. A group of highly shared sequence variants was considered likely to be a technical artifact of the sequencing pipeline. A later analysis found that TCR association rates varied across HLA loci, with DRB1 alleles showing the most associated TCRs and HLA-C alleles the fewest. In vitro tests confirmed that a few of the cytomegalovirus-associated TCR beta chains recognize cytomegalovirus antigens. Linkage disequilibrium might explain the correlated functional status among segregating V segments, but an unknown experimental factor could not be ruled out.

The cohort comprised 710 or so healthy bone marrow donors. Cohort members were all nominally healthy when sampled, although unrecorded immune exposures were likely present. The donor tested CMV seropositive, placing the donor among the 289 seropositive members of the cohort. Each donor provided a peripheral blood sample, and peripheral blood mononuclear cells were used for TCR beta sequencing. Genomic DNA extraction from the blood cell samples was performed with the Qiagen DNeasy Blood Extraction Kit. Library preparation was by the immunoSEQ multiplex PCR assay. The multiplex PCR relied on a mix of 60 forward primers for TCR Vbeta segments and 13 reverse primers for TCR Jbeta segments. The CDR3 region of rearranged TCR beta genes was amplified from genomic DNA with a multiplex PCR assay. The amplified TCR beta libraries were sequenced on the Illumina HiSeq System as 87-base-pair reads. Concerning the study's data processing: Across the 670 or so repertoires, a later analysis counted 78 million or so unique TCR beta chains, some 11 million of which were shared by at least two donors. Raw reads were error-corrected and collapsed into unique sequences by a nearest-neighbor algorithm in which closely related sequences were merged to remove PCR and sequencing errors. V, D and J gene segments were assigned by aligning CDR3 sequences to IMGT reference sequences. For a sequence to be retained, a match of at least six nucleotides was required to both a V gene segment and a J gene segment. Rearrangements were classified as productive when the CDR3 lacked stop codons and remained in frame with V and J, and all other rearrangements were classified as non-productive. Following IMGT convention, CDR3 was defined as the stretch from the second conserved V-encoded cysteine up to the conserved J-encoded phenylalanine. The earlier analysis of 450 to 750 of the donors excluded any sequence lacking an unambiguous match to a single V gene segment. An earlier analysis of 587 of the donors called V segments functional above 56.7% productive rearrangements and segregating when the between-donor standard deviation exceeded 5%. A statistical classification framework was built for diagnosing cytomegalovirus status from the catalog of TCR beta chain sequences. In a later analysis, TCR nucleotide sequences were compared against IMGT/GENE-DB human TR gene sequences so that V and J genes could be assigned. A later analysis assigned CDR3 sequences and most-parsimonious VDJ recombination scenarios with the TCRdist pipeline. A later analysis defined each TCR beta chain by its CDR3 amino acid sequence plus V-gene family, and excluded reads lacking a unique V-gene family. A later analysis removed roughly 590 highly shared, low-generation-probability nucleotide sequences to deal with suspected cross-contamination and a sequencing artifact. For each public chain, a later analysis derived a clonal expansion index from normalized ranks of inferred template counts within each repertoire. In a later analysis, generation probabilities were computed with a VDJ recombination model fitted to out-of-frame rearrangements, and the resulting probabilities were checked against IGoR. In a later analysis, hypergeometric tests were used to score TCR-TCR, TCR-HLA and TCR-CMV co-occurrence, with a repertoire-size bias correction applied to TCR pairs. In a later analysis, false discovery rates were estimated by permuting HLA or CMV assignments 20 times. In a later analysis, co-occurring TCRs were grouped using DBSCAN, with TCRdist sequence similarity added in when clustering inside HLA-allele-positive subsets. Co-occurrence clustering excluded repertoires with fewer than 30,000 or more than 120,000 public chains, plus five with anomalous nucleotide sharing. The immuneACCESS repertoire file appears here via TCRdb, limited to in-frame rearrangements. These files lack a portion of the clones; in checked studies, under half of the deficit traces to unresolved V genes, and the cause of the others is not known. V, J and clone size are those of that table, while D and trimming were read from the DNA. The sample data list 100,000 to 150,000 clones, and approximately 66% of these were observed just once. The leading ten clones occupy around 8.8% of the sample.

Based on the germline V gene, the CDR1 and CDR2 sequences are SNHLY and FYNNEI. Taken from cysteine to phenylalanine, the CDR3 has 13 residues. CDR3 DNA is the only sequence kept; it has 39 bases, read in frame from the first base. Trimming takes 0 bases from V and 6 bases from J, and the germline ends sit 8 bases apart. Note on this clone: It lacks a known antigen. Per-base qualities were not stored, and no clone one base away is much larger.

The rearranged chain carries TRBV2 and TRBJ1-2; TRBD1 is a weak D gene call, 5 bases matching. What was sequenced was PBMCs. This receptor was taken from a woman between 35 and 50 years old in good health and CMV-seropositive. The CDR3: CASSEAGVHGYTF. The DNA reads as follows: TGTGCCAGCAGTGAAGCAGGGGTTCATGGCTACACCTTC. Here the CDR3 is joined to the reference TRBV2 and TRBJ1-2 genes, and the full variable domain is: EPEVTQTPSHQVTQMGQEVILRCVPISNHLYFYWYRQILGQKVEFLVSFYNNEISEKSEIFDDQFSVERPDGSNFTLKIRSTKLEDSAMYFCASSEAGVHGYTFGSGTRLTVV.